This T cell receptor (beta chain) was sequenced during a study of blood T cell repertoires in COVID-19 (dated by TCRdb to between 2020 and 2021). In the study overall: The collaborator samples originated in the United States, Italy and Spain and spanned the acute and convalescent phases of COVID-19. The prospective study material was composed of cDNA or gDNA derived from T cells, B-cell-depleted T cells, or PBMCs. Subjects who had been exposed to COVID-19, were actively infected with it, or had recovered from it provided the deeply sampled blood TCRbeta repertoires that made up the dataset. The repertoires were released in a freely available public database meant as a resource for research on the immune response to SARS-CoV-2. The samples were drawn from two sources: the first 160 participants of the ongoing ImmuneRACE study, and 950 to 1,500 subjects contributed by 6 global collaborators. The sample metadata nearly always contained a de-identified subject ID, COVID-19 status, age in years and sex. Where HLA class I and class II types were available, the types were taken from metadata supplied by the sample provider, not from assay-based typing.

The collaborating institutions used their own protocols to collect whole blood in K2EDTA tubes. Collaborator samples were shipped for TCRbeta analysis as frozen whole blood, isolated PBMCs, or DNA extracted from either sample type. TCRbeta CDR3 regions were amplified from genomic DNA by means of the immunoSEQ Assay, a bias-controlled multiplex PCR. From the authors' description of their analysis: Nucleated cell counts per sample were estimated from amplification of reference gene primers within the assay. Sequence reads were collapsed and filtered to measure the absolute abundance of every unique TCRbeta CDR3 rearrangement. Productive Simpson clonality was computed per sample as the square root of Simpson's diversity index over productive rearrangements. As stored in TCRdb, this immuneACCESS dataset retains in-frame rearrangements with V and J assigned. A fraction of the clones does not appear; measured against another copy, unresolved V genes explain less than half of the discrepancy, and the remainder lacks a known reason. The V and J calls and the clone size are those of that table, but D and trimming were determined from the DNA. The sample includes nearly 60,000 clones, with roughly 84% observed a single time. Jointly, the top ten make up 4.7% of the sample.

Compared with germline, V lacks 7 bases and J lacks 4 bases; bases without a gene match: 9. Its CDR3 holds 15 amino acids, cysteine through phenylalanine. Left in the record is the CDR3 DNA by itself, 45 bases read in frame from the first base. CDR1 and CDR2 are read off the germline V gene as SGHAT and FQNNGV. Only one count was recorded for this clone. The antigen this receptor binds is unknown. No clone much larger than this one lies a single base away; base qualities are absent. Paper-wide results and their limitations: The quantity of clinical and demographic metadata differed by source and by participant and was supplied without curation.

The sequence is built from TRBV11-2 and TRBJ2-7; the junction holds 11 bases that match TRBD2. The receptor was derived from a man aged 40-50 years with active COVID-19. Sequenced input: peripheral blood. The DNA sequence is as follows: TGTGCCAGCAAGAAGGGTTTAGCGGGAGGGTACGAGCAGTACTTC. Its protein is CASKKGLAGGYEQYF.